One sample yielded the 5 T cell receptor beta chains listed below, sequenced in a study of post-analysis software for immune sequencing data. Study-wide results and limits: Patients had higher frequencies than controls of roughly five TRBV segments, including TRBV5-6, TRBV5-1 and TRBV20-1.

Their antigens remain unidentified. Carried by the TCR beta cDNA libraries were unique molecular identifiers. TCRdb ran MiXCR on the PCR reads and lists one entry per CDR3 protein. The sample includes about 540,000 distinct CDR3 sequences, 30% to 40% seen only once; the top ten take around 5.9%. Sample: blood. The source is a girl aged 2-17 years with multiple sclerosis.

The chain employs TRBV3-1 and TRBJ2-3, with 12 bases fitting TRBD2. The V segment lost 2 bases and the J segment 3 bases; nucleotides outside the gene matches: 3. This CDR3 is 16 amino acids long. CDR1 is LGHDT, CDR2 YNNKEL, per germline (reference sequence). The CDR3 spells CASSQRTSGETDTQYF. CDR3 DNA sequence: TGTGCCAGCAGCCAACGGACTAGCGGGGAAACAGATACGCAGTATTTT.

For this clonotype: The junction does not match germline at one end; this may be a read error. The gene calls are TRBV6-1 and TRBJ1-2; D is perhaps TRBD1 (6 bases). CDR3 length: 16 residues. CDR1 is MNHNS, CDR2 SASEGT, per germline. The CDR3 sequence is CASSERLLPGTYGYIF. The CDR3 nucleotides read TGTGCCAGCAGTGAACGATTATTACCGGGGACATATGGCTACATCTTC.

In regard to this clonotype: The junction departs from germline at one end; a sequencing error may be responsible. V usage is TRBV7-2 and J usage is TRBJ1-2; 7 bases match TRBD1. The germline V gene has CDR1 SGHTA and CDR2 FQGNSA. This CDR3 contains 14 residues. CDR3: CAGSFQGGVGGYTF. In DNA, the CDR3 is TGTGCCGGCAGCTTTCAAGGGGGCGTTGGTGGCTACACCTTC.

This chain links TRBV3-1 with TRBJ2-5; no clear D gene. Germline assignment: CDR1 LGHDT and CDR2 YNNKEL (reference sequence). CDR3 length: 16 residues. Trimming stripped 0 bases from V and 1 base from J, with 12 bases between. CDR3 coding DNA: TGTGCCAGCAGCCAAGATGTCCAGACCCTCCAAGAGACCCAGTACTTC. Translated, it gives CASSQDVQTLQETQYF.

The chain has TRBV12-3 or TRBV12-4 and TRBJ2-1, with a tentative D call TRBD2 (6 bases). Trimming shortened V by 3 bases and J by 9 bases, and 15 bases separated the two germline ends. The length of the CDR3 is 14 residues. CDR3 loop: CASSLVGGVVEQFF. The CDR3 DNA is TGTGCCAGCAGTTTGGTCGGGGGTGTGGTTGAGCAGTTCTTC.